Sequencing of this TCR beta chain was carried out in a study of blood T cell repertoires in COVID-19. Study at large: COVID-19 samples from acute and convalescent phases originated in the United States, Italy and Spain. T cells, B-cell-depleted T cells, or PBMCs provided the cDNA or gDNA that served as material.

Per the original methods: Estimation of nucleated cell counts was performed using reference gene primer amplification. The protocol was immunoSEQ multiplex PCR, while the TCRdb copy is restricted to in-frame clones and leaves out a portion. From that table come the V and J calls and clone size; the DNA was used to work out D and trimming. The sample contains around 330,000 clones, 88% of which appear only once. The Seattle site enrolled patients during active infection and followed them longitudinally. Germline V gene sequence: CDR1 MDHEN, CDR2 SYDVKM. The CDR3 is 16 residues long. V was clipped by 5 bases and J by 3 bases; unmatched bases: 8.

This receptor was obtained from a woman aged 30 to 39 with COVID-19, enrolled during active disease. The sample consisted of peripheral blood. V and J are TRBV28 and TRBJ2-3, with TRBD1 matching over 10 bases. CDR3 protein: CASSGDRGSLTDTQYF. CDR3 sequence (DNA): TGTGCCAGCAGTGGGGACAGGGGAAGTTTAACAGATACGCAGTATTTT.